The 23 T cell receptor beta chains below were found in one sample sequenced in a study of blood T cell repertoires in COVID-19. Measured with immunoSEQ multiplex PCR; TCRdb has only the in-frame clones, and not every one. The profile shows 120,000 to 150,000 clones, 70% to 90% of them singletons. What was sequenced was peripheral blood. Receptors originate from a woman between 35 and 50 years old with active or convalescent COVID-19.

The chain couples TRBV11-2 to TRBJ2-1, with TRBD2 identical over 9 bases. CDR3 size: 16 residues. Germline V gives CDR1 SGHAT, CDR2 FQNNGV. J lost 5 bases, V lost 5 bases, and 10 bases had no gene match. This CDR3 reads CASSLLRGGRHNEQFF. The CDR3 DNA reads as TGTGCCAGCAGCCTCCTGCGGGGGGGCAGGCACAATGAGCAGTTCTTC.

J is TRBJ2-7 and V is TRBV6-2 or TRBV6-3, with D possibly TRBD1 on 5 matching bases. The germline V and J ends were trimmed by 4 bases and 4 bases, with 11 bases remaining between them. Germline lookup yields CDR1 MNHEY and CDR2 SVGEGT. The CDR3 runs 13 residues. CDR3 in DNA: TGTGCCAGCAGTTTACAGGAATTGTACGAGCAGTACTTC. Its translation: CASSLQELYEQYF.

The CDR3 here is CASRHRGLNGYTF. CDR3 coding DNA: TGTGCCAGCAGACACAGGGGGCTGAATGGCTACACCTTC. This chain joins TRBV12-3 or TRBV12-4 and TRBJ1-2; 9 bases line up with TRBD1. With 6 bases clipped from V and 6 bases from J, the junction kept 5 bases outside the gene matches. CDR3 length: 13 residues.

The gene calls are TRBV19 and TRBJ2-3; possible D gene TRBD2, 6 bases. The germline V and J ends were trimmed by 3 bases and 3 bases, with 13 bases remaining between them. CDR3 length: 15 amino acids. The germline gives CDR1 LNHDA, CDR2 SQIVND (reference sequence). The CDR3 sequence is CASSIMAGTTDTQYF. The CDR3 DNA follows: TGTGCCAGTAGTATTATGGCAGGGACTACAGATACGCAGTATTTT.

CDR3 residues: CSASKKPSQGYTF. The CDR3 nucleotides read TGCAGTGCTAGTAAGAAGCCTTCCCAAGGCTACACCTTC. V and J are TRBV20-1 and TRBJ1-2, with D hard to call. V lost 3 bases and J 8 bases, leaving 16 bases between the germline ends. The CDR3 loop spans 13 amino acids. Germline V CDR1 and CDR2: DFQATT, SNEGSKA (reference sequence).

V gene TRBV14 combines with J gene TRBJ2-6; no clear D gene. V was cut by 4 bases and J by 0 bases, with 10 bases left in between. CDR1 is SGHDN and CDR2 is FVKESK in the germline V gene. This CDR3 spans 16 amino acids. The CDR3 protein is CASSLGSYSGANVLTF. The CDR3 nucleotides are TGTGCCAGCAGCCTCGGGTCTTACTCTGGGGCCAACGTCCTGACTTTC.

This clone was detected only once. The CDR3 spells CASSLLGGAYGYTF. DNA for the CDR3: TGCGCCAGCAGCCTTCTTGGGGGCGCGTATGGCTACACCTTC. The chain combines TRBV5-1 with TRBJ1-2; D is perhaps TRBD1 (6 bases). Germline assignment: CDR1 SGHRS and CDR2 YFSETQ. The CDR3 covers 14 residues. With 4 bases removed from V and 5 bases from J, the gap between germline ends came to 15 bases.

The J gene is TRBJ1-2, the V gene TRBV4-2; D is possibly TRBD1 (6 bases). The CDR3 loop spans 15 amino acids. The germline V and J ends were trimmed by 4 bases and 3 bases, with 15 bases remaining between them. The germline gives CDR1 LGHNA, CDR2 YNFKEQ. CDR3 amino acids: CASSPGQGLDYGYTF. In DNA form, the CDR3 reads TGTGCCAGCAGCCCCGGGCAGGGGCTGGACTATGGCTACACCTTC.

This chain joins TRBV6-2 or TRBV6-3 and TRBJ1-1, with TRBD1 identical over 9 bases. With V trimmed by 2 bases and J by 5 bases, 12 bases remained unmatched. Germline V gene lookup returns CDR1 MNHEY and CDR2 SVGEGT. The CDR3 is made up of 17 amino acids. The CDR3 DNA follows: TGTGCCAGCAGTTACCATTCGGGACAGGGACGGGAGACTGAAGCTTTCTTT. Translated, it gives CASSYHSGQGRETEAFF.

The chain couples TRBV5-1 to TRBJ1-4; D uncertain. V dropped 0 bases and J dropped 5 bases, with 11 bases sitting between them. Germline-derived CDR1 and CDR2 are SGHRS and YFSETQ. The CDR3 sequence is 15 residues long. Written as DNA, the CDR3 is TGCGCCAGCAGCTTGGAAGGCAGGAAAAATGAAAAACTGTTTTTT. Residues: CASSLEGRKNEKLFF.

V and J are TRBV5-8 and TRBJ2-1, with D tentatively TRBD1 (6 bases). Trimming took off 3 bases at V and 1 base at J, with 11 bases between the two ends. Per germline, CDR1 SGHTS and CDR2 YDEGEE. This CDR3 is built from 15 residues. The CDR3 sequence: CASSWQGSSYNEQFF. The CDR3 DNA reads as TGTGCCAGCAGCTGGCAGGGGAGTTCCTACAATGAGCAGTTCTTC.

This clone turned up a few times. This chain connects TRBV4-3 to TRBJ2-4, with D unresolved. The V and J ends lost 4 bases and 1 base respectively, with 8 bases between them. The CDR3 sequence is 14 residues long. Germline V gene lookup returns CDR1 LGHNA and CDR2 YSLEER. The CDR3 loop reads CASSPRLAKNIQYF. The DNA for the CDR3 is TGCGCCAGCAGCCCGAGGTTGGCCAAAAACATTCAGTACTTC.

This sequence joins TRBV18 and TRBJ2-3; D is possibly TRBD1 (5 bases). The germline V gene encodes CDR1 KGHSH and CDR2 LQKENI. Trimming took off 3 bases at V and 2 bases at J, with 12 bases between the two ends. This CDR3 spans 15 amino acids. The CDR3 sequence is CASSPGPRSTDTQYF. DNA of the CDR3: TGTGCCAGCTCACCGGGGCCTCGGTCCACAGATACGCAGTATTTT.

This chain joins TRBV6-4 and TRBJ1-6, with TRBD1 as a possible D gene (6 bases). The V gene's germline CDR1 is MRHNA and CDR2 SNTAGT. This CDR3 is 14 amino acids long. V lost 4 bases, J lost 7 bases, and 11 bases lay in between. The CDR3 DNA reads TGTGCCAGCAGTGCCGGGACAAACAATTCACCCCTCCACTTT. It codes for CASSAGTNNSPLHF.

This clone appeared once. The rearrangement joins TRBV9 to TRBJ1-3; weak D call: TRBD1 (5 bases). Germline V gene lookup returns CDR1 SGDLS and CDR2 YYNGEE. Between the trimmed V and J ends, which lost 0 bases and 2 bases, there was a span of 21 bases. This CDR3 contains 19 residues. In nucleotides, the CDR3 is TGTGCCAGCAGCGTAGGTTTGCGGGGAGGGGTGGGAACTGGAAACACCATATATTTT. Translating gives CASSVGLRGGVGTGNTIYF.

V is TRBV29-1 and J is TRBJ2-2; D is possibly TRBD1 (5 bases). The CDR3 consists of 14 residues. The V gene's germline CDR1 is SQVTM and CDR2 ANQGSEA. The V gene lost 4 bases and the J gene lost 1 base, with 10 bases spanning the gap. The CDR3 region is CSVAWGLNTGELFF. In nucleotides, the CDR3 is TGCAGCGTTGCTTGGGGCTTGAACACCGGGGAGCTGTTTTTT.

V is TRBV6-6 and J is TRBJ1-2; TRBD1 agrees at 8 bases. Germline V gives CDR1 MNHNY, CDR2 SVGAGI (reference sequence). The CDR3 contains 14 residues. V shed 2 bases and J 8 bases; nucleotides not matched to a gene: 7. The CDR3 nucleotides read TGTGCCAGCAGTTACCCCACAGGGGGTGCGGGCTACACCTTC. This codes for CASSYPTGGAGYTF.

This rearrangement joins TRBV4-3 to TRBJ2-1; D gene unclear. Between the trimmed V and J ends, which lost 0 bases and 3 bases, there was a span of 9 bases. CDR1 and CDR2 (germline): LGHNA, YSLEER. The CDR3 totals 15 residues. This CDR3 is CASSQENAYYNEQFF. The CDR3 DNA follows: TGCGCCAGCAGCCAAGAAAACGCGTACTACAATGAGCAGTTCTTC.

V is TRBV5-6 and J is TRBJ1-6; TRBD1 might be the D (6 bases). There are 14 residues in the CDR3. V dropped 1 base and J dropped 8 bases, with 10 bases sitting between them. Germline CDR1 SGHDT, CDR2 YYEEEE. CDR3 coding DNA: TGTGCCAGCAGCTTGCGGCAGGGGCATTCACCCCTCCACTTT. Translated: CASSLRQGHSPLHF.

The chain joins TRBV6-4 to TRBJ1-2; D perhaps matches TRBD1 (5 bases). The CDR3 runs 13 residues. Trimming left V 2 bases short and J 8 bases short, with 12 bases between. Germline CDR1 reads MRHNA; CDR2 reads SNTAGT. CDR3 loop: CASSDRGIGGYTF. The CDR3 bases are TGTGCCAGCAGTGACAGGGGCATCGGGGGCTACACCTTC.

This sequence joins TRBV28 and TRBJ2-1; 13 nucleotides line up with TRBD2. The germline V gene encodes CDR1 MDHEN and CDR2 SYDVKM. The CDR3 has 16 residues. J was trimmed by 3 bases and V by 4 bases; bases with no gene match: 3. CDR3 amino acids: CASSSTSGRFYNEQFF. The DNA for the CDR3 is TGTGCCAGCAGTTCGACTAGCGGGAGGTTCTACAATGAGCAGTTCTTC.

The V gene is TRBV5-6, the J gene TRBJ2-1, with 7 nucleotides matching TRBD2. The germline V gene encodes CDR1 SGHDT and CDR2 YYEEEE. The CDR3 loop spans 15 amino acids. J lost 0 bases, V lost 3 bases, and 3 bases had no gene match. DNA of the CDR3: TGTGCCAGCAGCTGGGGGGGATTCTCCTACAATGAGCAGTTCTTC. It codes for CASSWGGFSYNEQFF.

This clone was seen only a few times. The chain carries TRBV6-5 and TRBJ2-7; 7 bases align to TRBD2. CDR3 size: 13 residues. Germline V gene sequence: CDR1 MNHEY, CDR2 SVGAGI. V gave up 3 bases and J gave up 8 bases; unmatched junction bases: 7. CDR3 nucleotide sequence: TGTGCCAGCAGTTATAAGGGCGGGGGAAAGCAGTACTTC. As protein: CASSYKGGGKQYF.